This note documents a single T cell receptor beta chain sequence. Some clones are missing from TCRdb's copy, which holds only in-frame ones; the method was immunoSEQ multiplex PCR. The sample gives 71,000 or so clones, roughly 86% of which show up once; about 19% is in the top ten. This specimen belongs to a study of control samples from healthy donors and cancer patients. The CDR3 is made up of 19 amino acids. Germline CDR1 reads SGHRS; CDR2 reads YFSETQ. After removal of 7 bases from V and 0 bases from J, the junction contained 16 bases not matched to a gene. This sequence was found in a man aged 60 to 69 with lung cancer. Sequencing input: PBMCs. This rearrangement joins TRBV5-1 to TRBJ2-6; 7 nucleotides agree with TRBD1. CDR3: CASRTRTGTASSGANVLTF. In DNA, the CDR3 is TGCGCCAGCCGCACTAGGACCGGGACAGCTAGCTCTGGGGCCAACGTCCTGACTTTC.